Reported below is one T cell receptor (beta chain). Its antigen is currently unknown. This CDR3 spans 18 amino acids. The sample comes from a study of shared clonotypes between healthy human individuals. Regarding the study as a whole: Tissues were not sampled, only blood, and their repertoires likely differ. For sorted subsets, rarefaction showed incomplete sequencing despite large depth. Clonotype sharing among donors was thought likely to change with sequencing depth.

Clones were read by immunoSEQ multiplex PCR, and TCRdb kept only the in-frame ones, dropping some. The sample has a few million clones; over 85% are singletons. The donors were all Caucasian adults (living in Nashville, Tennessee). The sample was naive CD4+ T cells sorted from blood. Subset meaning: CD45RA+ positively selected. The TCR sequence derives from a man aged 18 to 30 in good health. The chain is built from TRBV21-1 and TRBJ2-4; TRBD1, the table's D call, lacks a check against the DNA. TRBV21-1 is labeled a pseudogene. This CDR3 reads CASSKDQGGEIAKNIQYF. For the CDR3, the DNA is TGTGCCAGCAGCAAAGATCAGGGGGGCGAAATAGCCAAAAACATTCAGTACTTC.